The 8 T cell receptor beta chains presented below share a single source sample, sequenced in a study of T-cell reconstitution after alpha-beta-depleted transplantation in children. Unique molecular identifiers were used to barcode this TCRbeta library. TCRdb re-called the PCR reads with MiXCR, one entry per CDR3 protein. In the table there are about a million distinct CDR3 sequences, about 29% of which are singletons. The source was PBMCs, mostly from graft donor cells, collected 360 days after TCRalphabeta/CD19-depleted stem cell transplant. The receptors originated from a boy under three years old who had a stem cell transplant for SCID, so the T cells may come from the graft donor.

V is TRBV5-1 and J is TRBJ2-7; 8 bases match TRBD1. There are 14 residues in the CDR3. V gave up 4 bases and J gave up 6 bases; unmatched junction bases: 9. CDR1 and CDR2 from the germline V gene are SGHRS and YFSETQ. The DNA of the CDR3 is TGCGCCAGCAGCCCGGGACAGGCGTTGGGCGAGCAGTACTTC. It is translated as CASSPGQALGEQYF.

There are many counts of this clonotype. The chain has TRBV12-3 or TRBV12-4 and TRBJ2-7, with unresolved D. Trimming removed 4 bases at V and 3 bases at J, with 7 bases between. The CDR3 is made up of 12 amino acids. The CDR3 loop reads CASSSSLYEQYF. The CDR3, as DNA: TGTGCCAGCAGTTCCAGTCTCTACGAGCAGTACTTC.

J is TRBJ2-1 and V is TRBV5-5; the D gene could be TRBD1 or TRBD2 (5 bases each). CDR3 length: 16 residues. Trimming removed 3 bases at V and 5 bases at J, with 18 bases between. CDR1 and CDR2 from the germline V gene are SGHKS and YYEKEE (reference sequence). The CDR3 bases are TGTGCCAGCAGCTATAGTGGGACCCCTAGGGACAATGAGCAGTTCTTC. It specifies CASSYSGTPRDNEQFF.

This clonotype was counted a few times. The chain uses TRBV28 and TRBJ2-7, with 12 bases fitting TRBD2. J was trimmed by 2 bases and V by 2 bases; bases with no gene match: 13. CDR1 is MDHEN, CDR2 SYDVKM, per germline. The CDR3 length is 19 residues. CDR3 DNA: TGTGCCAGCAGTTTAGAGGGAACCCGACTAGCGGGGGTGGCCTACGAGCAGTACTTC. Amino acid sequence: CASSLEGTRLAGVAYEQYF.

The chain has TRBV12-3 or TRBV12-4 and TRBJ2-3; D might be TRBD2 (7 bases). The length of the CDR3 is 16 residues. With 5 bases removed from V and 2 bases from J, the gap between germline ends came to 17 bases. The CDR3 DNA reads TGTGCCAGCAGTCCCTGGTGGGGGGGGCACACAGATACGCAGTATTTT. Translation: CASSPWWGGHTDTQYF.

This clonotype was counted only a few times. The CDR3 region has the DNA TGTGCCAGCAGCTCGGGCAGGAGTACGAACACTGAAGCTTTCTTT. Translated, it gives CASSSGRSTNTEAFF. The chain couples TRBV7-2 to TRBJ1-1; D unclear. The germline V and J ends were trimmed by 4 bases and 1 base, with 13 bases remaining between them. CDR1 is SGHTA, CDR2 FQGNSA, per germline. The CDR3 covers 15 residues.

This clonotype was recorded a few times. The chain has TRBV15 and TRBJ2-1; 8 positions agree with TRBD2. The CDR3 covers 16 residues. Trimming removed 0 bases from V and 7 bases from J; junction bases left unmatched: 8. Germline-derived CDR1 and CDR2 are LNHNV and YYDKDF (reference sequence). CDR3 sequence reads: CATSREGTRLGNEQFF. For the CDR3, the DNA is TGTGCCACCAGCAGAGAGGGGACTAGATTGGGGAATGAGCAGTTCTTC. The complete variable domain, with remaining parts taken from reference TRBV15 and TRBJ2-1, reads DAMVIQNPRYQVTQFGKPVTLSCSQTLNHNVMYWYQQKSSQAPKLLFHYYDKDFNNEADTPDNFQSRRPNTSFCFLDIRSPGLGDTAMYLCATSREGTRLGNEQFFGPGTRLTVL.

The chain carries TRBV7-2 and TRBJ2-4; possibly TRBD2 for D (6 bases). CDR1 and CDR2 from the germline V gene are SGHTA and FQGNSA. There are 16 residues in the CDR3. Trimming took 8 bases from V and 0 from J, leaving 17 bases between them. The CDR3 protein is CASSFRRGLAKNIQYF. Here the CDR3 DNA reads TGTGCCAGCTCCTTTAGACGGGGACTAGCCAAAAACATTCAGTACTTC.